One and the same sample provided the 11 T cell receptor beta chains below, sequenced in a study of shared clonotypes between healthy human individuals. Generated by immunoSEQ multiplex PCR, the TCRdb table keeps only in-frame clones and is missing some. The table shows a few hundred thousand clones, with just over 95% occurring only once. The sample comprised memory CD8+ T cells sorted from blood. Regarding subset: CD45RO+ cells pooled with CCR7-negative TemRA cells. These receptors were taken from a man younger than 40 in good health.

This clone was detected once. This rearrangement joins TRBV20-1 to TRBJ2-7, with 8 bases aligning to TRBD1. Germline lookup yields CDR1 DFQATT and CDR2 SNEGSKA (reference sequence). The CDR3 is 11 residues long. J gave up 6 bases and V 6 bases, and 4 bases lay outside the gene matches. In nucleotides, the CDR3 is TGCAGTGCCCTCGGACAGGGCGAGCAGTACTTC. Translated: CSALGQGEQYF.

The sample holds one count of this clone. The CDR3 protein is CALQREGFLYEQYF. CDR3 DNA: TGTGCCTTGCAGCGGGAGGGGTTCCTCTACGAGCAGTACTTC. The rearrangement joins TRBV28 to TRBJ2-7; TRBD2 matches 10 bases. CDR3 length: 14 residues. The J segment lost 3 bases and the V segment lost 11 bases, leaving 10 bases of the junction unmatched. Germline CDR1 is MDHEN and CDR2 is SYDVKM.

The rearrangement uses TRBV6-1 and TRBJ1-1; D ambiguous. Trimming stripped 3 bases from V and 8 bases from J, with 10 bases between. CDR3 size: 12 residues. Per germline, CDR1 MNHNS and CDR2 SASEGT. CDR3 DNA sequence: TGTGCCAGCAGTGATTGGGCCCGGGAAGCTTTCTTT. Translation gives CASSDWAREAFF.

This sequence joins TRBV7-2 and TRBJ2-7, with a tentative D call TRBD1 (6 bases). Germline V gene data show CDR1 as SGHTA and CDR2 as FQGNSA. The length of the CDR3 is 15 residues. V lost 2 bases, J lost 6 bases, and 17 bases lay in between. The CDR3 region has the DNA TGTGCCAGCAGCTTAACCAGGGGCCGCGGCTCCGAGCAGTACTTC. Protein: CASSLTRGRGSEQYF.

The chain couples TRBV4-2 to TRBJ2-1, with D uncertain. The CDR3 covers 16 residues. V was pared by 1 base and J by 6 bases, with 16 bases between. Germline assignment: CDR1 LGHNA and CDR2 YNFKEQ. The DNA for the CDR3 is TGTGCCAGCAGCCAAGTCAAGATCGTACCGCTCAATGAGCAGTTCTTC. Its translation: CASSQVKIVPLNEQFF.

With regard to this clone: Germline and junction disagree at one end, which may indicate a read error. This chain connects TRBV7-7 to TRBJ2-2, with D uncertain. Germline V gene data show CDR1 as SSHAT and CDR2 as FNYEAQ (reference sequence). The CDR3 covers 13 residues. CDR3 nucleotide sequence: TGTGCTAGCAGCTTGATCTTGGGGGGGGAGCTGTTTTTT. This codes for CASSLILGGELFF. The entire variable domain, with the rest obtained from reference TRBV7-7 and TRBJ2-2, is as follows: GAGVSQSPRYKVTKRGQDVTLRCDPISSHATLYWYQQALGQGPEFLTYFNYEAQPDKSGLPSDRFSAERPEGSISTLTIQRTEQRDSAMYRCASSLILGGELFFGEGSRLTVL.

The chain combines TRBV11-1 with TRBJ1-1; D is uncertain. Between the trimmed V and J ends, which lost 2 bases and 0 bases, there was a span of 4 bases. The germline CDR1 and CDR2 sequences are SGHAT and FQDESV (reference sequence). CDR3 length: 13 residues. This CDR3 is CASSLLMNTEAFF. The CDR3 nucleotides read TGTGCCAGCAGCTTATTGATGAACACTGAAGCTTTCTTT.

The V gene is TRBV30, the J gene TRBJ1-6, with D tentatively TRBD1 (6 bases). Trimming shortened V by 0 bases and J by 6 bases, and 12 bases separated the two germline ends. This CDR3 spans 15 amino acids. The V gene's germline CDR1 is GTSNPN and CDR2 SVGIG (reference sequence). The CDR3 DNA sequence: TGTGCCTGGAGTGTCGGGGGGGCCTTTAATTCACCCCTCCACTTT. This translates into CAWSVGGAFNSPLHF.

V is TRBV19 and J is TRBJ2-3; 13 bases match TRBD2. CDR3 length: 17 residues. Trimming cost V 1 base and J 6 bases; bases outside gene matches: 7. Germline V gene sequence: CDR1 LNHDA, CDR2 SQIVND (reference sequence). The CDR3 bases are TGTGCCAGTAGTATAGGACTAGCGGGAGGCATTTTGGATACGCAGTATTTT. Translating it yields CASSIGLAGGILDTQYF.

This chain joins TRBV7-9 and TRBJ2-3; weak D call: TRBD2 (6 bases). Trimming left V 11 bases short and J 3 bases short, with 12 bases between. The CDR3 spans 12 residues. CDR1 and CDR2 (germline): SEHNR, FQNEAQ (reference sequence). CDR3 DNA sequence: TGTGCCTCGGGGCTAGCGACAGATACGCAGTATTTT. It is translated as CASGLATDTQYF.

This chain uses TRBV7-9 with TRBJ1-6; D is ambiguous. The CDR3 loop spans 15 amino acids. Germline V lookup: CDR1 SEHNR, CDR2 FQNEAQ (reference sequence). V was shortened by 5 bases and J by 1 base, with 9 bases between the two germline ends. CDR3 DNA: TGTGCCAGCAGCCTAGGTGATTCCTATAATTCACCCCTCCACTTT. Its protein is CASSLGDSYNSPLHF.